This is a list of T cell receptor beta chains from one sample in a study of blood T cell repertoires in COVID-19. Clones were sequenced by immunoSEQ multiplex PCR, and TCRdb holds only the in-frame ones, with some missing. The table shows around 220,000 clones, with 80% to 95% occurring only once. The sequencing sample was made of PBMCs or T cells enriched from blood (not recorded which). The source of these receptors is a young woman who had recovered from COVID-19. Both conserved end residues are part of each CDR3. Each record gives: CDR3 DNA, CDR3 protein, J gene, D gene, V gene, clone size. The D gene is left open where the match is weak. Part of the rows lack a size; the others show once, few, many or a class for expanded clones.

CDR3 DNA: TGTGCCAGCAGCTTCGAGTCTAACTATGGCTACACCTTC; CDR3 protein: CASSFESNYGYTF; J gene: TRBJ1-2; D gene: -; V gene: TRBV11-3; clone size: -
CDR3 DNA: TGCGCCAGCAGCCAAGGCCCAGGACAGGGCAATCAGCCCCAGCATTTT; CDR3 protein: CASSQGPGQGNQPQHF; J gene: TRBJ1-5; D gene: TRBD1; V gene: TRBV4-1; clone size: once
CDR3 DNA: TGCGCCAGCAGCTTGGCCTTGGGGGGAATCACAGATACGCAGTATTTT; CDR3 protein: CASSLALGGITDTQYF; J gene: TRBJ2-3; D gene: -; V gene: TRBV5-1; clone size: -
CDR3 DNA: TGTGCCAGCAGTACCCCCCCCGGGACAGGGCTTTTGAACACTGAAGCTTTCTTT; CDR3 protein: CASSTPPGTGLLNTEAFF; J gene: TRBJ1-1; D gene: TRBD1; V gene: TRBV6-2/TRBV6-3; clone size: -
CDR3 DNA: TGTGCCAGCTCACCAGGGGGCAGGGTCGACTCCGGGGAGCTGTTTTTT; CDR3 protein: CASSPGGRVDSGELFF; J gene: TRBJ2-2; D gene: -; V gene: TRBV18; clone size: -
CDR3 DNA: TGTGCCAGTAGTATTCGACAGGCCTACTATGGCTACACCTTC; CDR3 protein: CASSIRQAYYGYTF; J gene: TRBJ1-2; D gene: -; V gene: TRBV19; clone size: -
CDR3 DNA: TGTGCCAGCACCCCTAGCGGGAGGATTGGCGGGGAGCTGTTTTTT; CDR3 protein: CASTPSGRIGGELFF; J gene: TRBJ2-2; D gene: TRBD2; V gene: TRBV6-5; clone size: once
CDR3 DNA: TGTGCCAGCAGCCACACGCGAGGCAGCGAGCAGTACTTC; CDR3 protein: CASSHTRGSEQYF; J gene: TRBJ2-7; D gene: -; V gene: TRBV3-1/TRBV3-2; clone size: -
CDR3 DNA: TGTGCCAGTAGGACACAGGGTACGCTCTATGGCTACACCTTC; CDR3 protein: CASRTQGTLYGYTF; J gene: TRBJ1-2; D gene: -; V gene: TRBV19; clone size: -
CDR3 DNA: TGTGCCAGCAGCGTAGTAGCGGGAGGGCCGAGCGAGCAGTACTTC; CDR3 protein: CASSVVAGGPSEQYF; J gene: TRBJ2-7; D gene: TRBD2; V gene: TRBV9; clone size: -
CDR3 DNA: TGCGCCAGCAGCCAAGACGGGTTGACGTCCTACAATGAGCAGTTCTTC; CDR3 protein: CASSQDGLTSYNEQFF; J gene: TRBJ2-1; D gene: -; V gene: TRBV4-3; clone size: -
CDR3 DNA: TGCGCCAGCAGCCACCCCGGACAGGGGAACACTGAAGCTTTCTTT; CDR3 protein: CASSHPGQGNTEAFF; J gene: TRBJ1-1; D gene: TRBD1; V gene: TRBV4-1; clone size: -
CDR3 DNA: TGCGCCAGCAGCCACCCGGTTGGGGAGCTGTTTTTT; CDR3 protein: CASSHPVGELFF; J gene: TRBJ2-2; D gene: -; V gene: TRBV4-1; clone size: -
CDR3 DNA: TGTGCCAGCAGCCTCGGGACAGGGAAGTATAATTCACCCCTCCACTTT; CDR3 protein: CASSLGTGKYNSPLHF; J gene: TRBJ1-6; D gene: TRBD1; V gene: TRBV9; clone size: -
CDR3 DNA: TGTGCCAGCAGCCAAGATACCCCAGCGGGAGCCCCCGAGCAGTACTTC; CDR3 protein: CASSQDTPAGAPEQYF; J gene: TRBJ2-7; D gene: TRBD2; V gene: TRBV3-1/TRBV3-2; clone size: -
CDR3 DNA: TGTGCCAGCTCACCAGGGGCCGTAGAAGAGACCCAGTACTTC; CDR3 protein: CASSPGAVEETQYF; J gene: TRBJ2-5; D gene: -; V gene: TRBV18; clone size: -
CDR3 DNA: TGTGCCAGCAGCCTCCTTGGTGGGACAGGCTCCTACGAGCAGTACTTC; CDR3 protein: CASSLLGGTGSYEQYF; J gene: TRBJ2-7; D gene: TRBD1; V gene: TRBV7-9; clone size: -
CDR3 DNA: TGTGCCAGCAGCCAAGGGAGGGAAGTCTATGGCTACACCTTC; CDR3 protein: CASSQGREVYGYTF; J gene: TRBJ1-2; D gene: -; V gene: TRBV3-1/TRBV3-2; clone size: -
CDR3 DNA: TGTGCCAGCAGCTCCCTAACAGGGGATGAGCAGTTCTTC; CDR3 protein: CASSSLTGDEQFF; J gene: TRBJ2-1; D gene: TRBD1; V gene: TRBV16; clone size: -
CDR3 DNA: TGTGCCAGCTCACCACCCTGGCAGGGGGCAGACTATGGCTACACCTTC; CDR3 protein: CASSPPWQGADYGYTF; J gene: TRBJ1-2; D gene: TRBD1; V gene: TRBV18; clone size: -
CDR3 DNA: TGTGCCAGCCCTTCGACTGGCAGAACTACTAATGAGCAGTTCTTC; CDR3 protein: CASPSTGRTTNEQFF; J gene: TRBJ2-1; D gene: -; V gene: TRBV21-1; clone size: -
CDR3 DNA: TGTGCCAGCTCACCACGACTCAGCAATGAGCAGTTCTTC; CDR3 protein: CASSPRLSNEQFF; J gene: TRBJ2-1; D gene: -; V gene: TRBV18; clone size: -
CDR3 DNA: TGCGCCAGCAGCTTGGGGGGCGGGAGGCACGGATCCGAGCAGTACTTC; CDR3 protein: CASSLGGGRHGSEQYF; J gene: TRBJ2-7; D gene: TRBD2; V gene: TRBV5-1; clone size: -
CDR3 DNA: TGTGCCACCAGTGACACACTAGCGGGGGGGCGGGAGACCCAGTACTTC; CDR3 protein: CATSDTLAGGRETQYF; J gene: TRBJ2-5; D gene: TRBD2; V gene: TRBV24-1; clone size: -